The 11 T cell receptor beta chains below all came from one sample that was sequenced in a study of T cells in Graves' hyperthyroidism and ophthalmopathy. TCR beta CDR3 sequences were amplified from RNA transcripts. HTBI primers drove first-round RT-PCR of the TCR CDR3. TCRdb re-analysed the multiplex PCR reads in MiXCR, keeping a single row per CDR3 protein. The sample lists a few hundred thousand distinct CDR3 sequences, under 60% occurring once. Sequencing was carried out using peripheral blood or thyroid tissue (not recorded which). These TCRs come from a woman aged 18-30 years with Graves' hyperthyroidism.

The chain is built from TRBV2 and TRBJ1-1; D is unresolved. Germline V lookup: CDR1 SNHLY, CDR2 FYNNEI. The CDR3 contains 13 residues. The ends were cut back, 6 bases at V and 14 bases at J, with 22 bases in the middle. Here the CDR3 DNA reads TGTGCCAGCAGAAGCCGGGGTAGGAATGAGCAGTTCTTT. This gives the protein CASRSRGRNEQFF. Variable domain in full (rest from reference TRBV2 and TRBJ1-1): EPEVTQTPSHQVTQMGQEVILRCVPISNHLYFYWYRQILGQKVEFLVSFYNNEISEKSEIFDDQFSVERPDGSNFTLKIRSTKLEDSAMYFCASRSRGRNEQFFGQGTRLTVV.

The chain carries TRBV6-2 or TRBV6-3 and TRBJ2-3; TRBD1 agrees at 8 bases. The length of the CDR3 is 15 residues. With V trimmed by 6 bases and J by 2 bases, 7 bases remained unmatched. Germline loops: CDR1 MNHEY, CDR2 SVGEGT. The DNA of the CDR3 is TGTGCCAGCAGCTTGGACAGGGAGACCACAGATACGCAGTATTTT. Protein sequence: CASSLDRETTDTQYF.

J is TRBJ2-7 and V is TRBV5-6, with no clear D. The CDR3 consists of 13 residues. Germline V gene lookup returns CDR1 SGHDT and CDR2 YYEEEE. Trimming stripped 5 bases from V and 2 bases from J, with 11 bases between. CDR3 sequence (DNA): TGTGCCAGCAGGTTAGGGTCGGCCTACGAGCAGTACTTC. Translation gives CASRLGSAYEQYF.

The chain links TRBV2 to TRBJ1-2; D not certain. CDR1 and CDR2 from the germline V gene are SNHLY and FYNNEI. There are 14 residues in the CDR3. The V end was cut by 7 bases, the J end by 4 bases, with 16 bases between. In DNA, the CDR3 is TGTGCCAGCACAGATGGCACAGAGACCTATGGCTACACCTTC. It is translated as CASTDGTETYGYTF. The whole variable domain, filled in from reference TRBV2 and TRBJ1-2, reads EPEVTQTPSHQVTQMGQEVILRCVPISNHLYFYWYRQILGQKVEFLVSFYNNEISEKSEIFDDQFSVERPDGSNFTLKIRSTKLEDSAMYFCASTDGTETYGYTFGSGTRLTVV.

The chain combines TRBV29-1 with TRBJ1-4; 7 bases fit TRBD1. The CDR3 loop spans 12 amino acids. Germline-derived CDR1 and CDR2 are SQVTM and ANQGSEA. V lost 6 bases, J lost 8 bases, and 6 bases stayed unmatched. The CDR3 region is CSVETGREKLFF. Here the CDR3 DNA reads TGCAGCGTAGAGACAGGGAGGGAAAAACTGTTTTTT.

This clonotype was recorded many times. The V gene is TRBV7-2, the J gene TRBJ2-2; D may be TRBD2 (6 bases). Germline loops: CDR1 SGHTA, CDR2 FQGNSA. There are 16 residues in the CDR3. The V end was cut by 7 bases, the J end by 6 bases, with 21 bases between. The CDR3 nucleotides are TGTGCCAGCACCCCTCGGGGGTATACACAGGCCGGGGAGCTGTTTTTT. Protein product: CASTPRGYTQAGELFF.

This clonotype showed up just a few times. The chain carries TRBV3-1 and TRBJ2-2, with TRBD2 matching over 7 bases. CDR3 length: 14 residues. Germline V gene sequence: CDR1 LGHDT, CDR2 YNNKEL (reference sequence). V trimming: 4 bases; J trimming: 7 bases; junction bases outside the gene matches: 6. This CDR3 reads CASSPGLVHGELFF. CDR3 coding DNA: TGTGCCAGCAGCCCTGGACTAGTGCACGGGGAGCTGTTTTTT.

The sample holds many counts of this clonotype. The chain couples TRBV6-5 to TRBJ2-5, with D possibly called TRBD1 or TRBD2 (6 bases each). Germline V gene data show CDR1 as MNHEY and CDR2 as SVGAGI. This CDR3 has 14 amino acids. Trimming took 4 bases from V and 4 from J, leaving 13 bases between them. CDR3 sequence reads: CASSLGPGAETQYF. The CDR3 DNA reads as TGTGCCAGCAGTTTGGGTCCGGGGGCAGAGACCCAGTACTTC.

This clonotype was recorded only once. This may arise from a read error, as a much more abundant clone is one base away. The J gene is TRBJ2-2, the V gene TRBV7-2; TRBD1 or TRBD2 may be the D gene (6 bases each). CDR1 is SGHTA and CDR2 is FQGNSA in the germline V gene. The CDR3 extends over 14 amino acids. Written as DNA, the CDR3 is TGTGCCAGCAGACCGGTGGGGGGCACCGGGGGGCTGTTTTTT. Translating gives CASRPVGGTGGLFF.

This clonotype was counted at least ten times. Here the CDR3 reads CASSTLGNQPQHF. For the CDR3, the DNA is TGTGCCAGCAGTACCCTGGGGAATCAGCCCCAGCATTTT. The rearrangement joins TRBV12-3 or TRBV12-4 to TRBJ1-5; no definite D call. This CDR3 has 13 residues. Trimming removed 5 bases from V and 4 bases from J, with 9 bases in between.

The genes are TRBV2 and TRBJ2-3, with TRBD2 identical over 11 bases. The germline V gene encodes CDR1 SNHLY and CDR2 FYNNEI. J lost 2 bases, V lost 4 bases, and 2 bases had no gene match. This CDR3 spans 15 amino acids. The CDR3 is CASSGLAGPTDTQYF. DNA of the CDR3: TGTGCCAGCAGTGGACTAGCGGGACCCACAGATACGCAGTATTTT.